The source of this T cell receptor beta chain is a study of metastatic and nonmetastatic thyroid tumors. Study outcomes and limitations: Reportedly, malignant thyroid tumors had significantly higher TCR beta diversity than benign nodules, in blood and tumor.

Trimming removed 1 base at V and 3 bases at J, with 6 bases between. CDR1 is LGHNT and CDR2 is FRNRAP in the germline V gene. The CDR3 has 13 amino acids. Regarding this clone: Its antigen is unidentified.

Original methodology: Building a distant-metastasis classifier for papillary thyroid cancer drew on CDR3 differences across clinicopathological groups. TCRdb called clones again from the PCR reads with MiXCR. TCRdb's processing, not the authors', yielded these V and J calls. The sample gives 14,000 to 15,000 clones, around 4% of which show up once; roughly 29% is in the top ten. Thyroid surgery had not been preceded by any treatment in any patient. The clonotype originates from a female donor with papillary thyroid cancer or a benign thyroid nodule (not recorded which). Some clones in this sample may be carry-over from other donors' samples. Specimen: tumor tissue. This chain uses TRBV12-5 with TRBJ1-2; no clear D gene. CDR3 in DNA: TGTGCTAGTGGTTTGGGCTGGGACTATGGCTACACCTTC. Encoded protein: CASGLGWDYGYTF.